The rows below give T cell receptor beta chains drawn from one sample of a study of glioma-infiltrating T cells after dendritic cell vaccination. Sequenced by immunoSEQ multiplex PCR; TCRdb stores in-frame clones only, minus some. The top ten hold roughly 7.9% of the sample, which has around 67,000 clones, about 86% seen once. This sample comprised blood, obtained before dendritic cell vaccination. Every receptor here comes from a human donor with glioblastoma. Both conserved end residues are part of each CDR3. The D gene is left open where the match is weak. The listing skips clone size in some rows; elsewhere it reads once, few, many or a size class.

cdr3_aa: CASVYVQTGNGYTF
cdr3_nt: TGTGCCAGTGTTTATGTCCAGACAGGGAATGGCTACACCTTC
d_call: TRBD1
clone_size: .
v_call: TRBV7-9
j_call: TRBJ1-2

cdr3_aa: CASSLGLAGEAQYF
cdr3_nt: TGCGCCAGCAGCTTAGGACTAGCGGGTGAGGCCCAGTACTTC
d_call: TRBD2
clone_size: .
v_call: TRBV5-1
j_call: TRBJ2-5

cdr3_aa: CASSLDPWSVPNEKLFF
cdr3_nt: TGCGCCAGCAGCTTGGATCCGTGGAGTGTGCCTAATGAAAAACTGTTTTTT
d_call: .
clone_size: .
v_call: TRBV5-1
j_call: TRBJ1-4

cdr3_aa: CSALLGGRRGTEAFF
cdr3_nt: TGCAGCGCCCTGTTAGGGGGCAGGAGGGGGACTGAAGCTTTCTTT
d_call: TRBD1
clone_size: .
v_call: TRBV29-1
j_call: TRBJ1-1

cdr3_aa: CASTGGGLGELFF
cdr3_nt: TGTGCCAGCACAGGGGGCGGGCTCGGGGAGCTGTTTTTT
d_call: TRBD1
clone_size: .
v_call: TRBV2
j_call: TRBJ2-2

cdr3_aa: CASSIQAENTEAFF
cdr3_nt: TGTGCCAGTAGTATACAGGCTGAGAACACTGAAGCTTTCTTT
d_call: .
clone_size: .
v_call: TRBV19
j_call: TRBJ1-1

cdr3_aa: CASSQEYRVGREETQYF
cdr3_nt: TGTGCCAGCAGCCAAGAATACAGGGTCGGACGGGAAGAGACCCAGTACTTC
d_call: .
clone_size: .
v_call: TRBV4-2
j_call: TRBJ2-5

cdr3_aa: CASSQDRWGLNYGYTF
cdr3_nt: TGTGCCAGCAGCCAAGATCGATGGGGACTTAACTATGGCTACACCTTC
d_call: .
clone_size: few
v_call: TRBV14
j_call: TRBJ1-2

cdr3_aa: CASSRAGVRTDTQYF
cdr3_nt: TGTGCCAGCAGCCGGGCCGGGGTAAGGACAGATACGCAGTATTTT
d_call: .
clone_size: .
v_call: TRBV5-4
j_call: TRBJ2-3

cdr3_aa: CATSRESLGGQPQHF
cdr3_nt: TGTGCCACCAGCAGAGAGTCCCTCGGGGGTCAGCCCCAGCATTTT
d_call: .
clone_size: .
v_call: TRBV15
j_call: TRBJ1-5

cdr3_aa: CASSLTDGTYEQYF
cdr3_nt: TGTGCCAGCAGCTTAACGGACGGGACCTACGAGCAGTACTTC
d_call: .
clone_size: .
v_call: TRBV7-2
j_call: TRBJ2-7

cdr3_aa: CASSYSFGLGELFF
cdr3_nt: TGTGCCAGCAGTTACTCGTTTGGACTCGGGGAGCTGTTTTTT
d_call: .
clone_size: .
v_call: TRBV6-5
j_call: TRBJ2-2

cdr3_aa: CASSQDGQVNEKLFF
cdr3_nt: TGCGCCAGCAGCCAAGACGGACAGGTTAATGAAAAACTGTTTTTT
d_call: TRBD1
clone_size: once
v_call: TRBV4-1
j_call: TRBJ1-4

cdr3_aa: CASSLEGAKGNTIYF
cdr3_nt: TGTGCCAGCAGCTTAGAAGGGGCAAAAGGGAACACCATATATTTT
d_call: .
clone_size: .
v_call: TRBV7-8
j_call: TRBJ1-3

cdr3_aa: CASSQDGQGAEKLFF
cdr3_nt: TGCGCCAGCAGCCAAGATGGGCAGGGGGCTGAAAAACTGTTTTTT
d_call: TRBD1
clone_size: few
v_call: TRBV4-1
j_call: TRBJ1-4

cdr3_aa: CASSLVMGSPLHF
cdr3_nt: TGTGCCAGCAGCTTAGTAATGGGCTCACCCCTCCACTTT
d_call: .
clone_size: .
v_call: TRBV7-8
j_call: TRBJ1-6

cdr3_aa: CASSLLAGGILTGELFF
cdr3_nt: TGTGCCAGCAGCTTACTAGCGGGGGGGATTCTGACCGGGGAGCTGTTTTTT
d_call: TRBD2
clone_size: few
v_call: TRBV7-8
j_call: TRBJ2-2

cdr3_aa: CASSLGGTEPGNTIYF
cdr3_nt: TGTGCCAGCAGCTTGGGAGGGACAGAACCTGGAAACACCATATATTTT
d_call: TRBD1
clone_size: .
v_call: TRBV5-6
j_call: TRBJ1-3

cdr3_aa: CASSRGQGELLNTEAFF
cdr3_nt: TGTGCCAGCAGCAGAGGACAGGGGGAGCTTTTGAACACTGAAGCTTTCTTT
d_call: TRBD1
clone_size: .
v_call: TRBV5-4
j_call: TRBJ1-1

cdr3_aa: CASSPFPVGGEDTQYF
cdr3_nt: TGCGCCAGCAGCCCCTTCCCTGTCGGGGGGGAGGATACGCAGTATTTT
d_call: TRBD2
clone_size: .
v_call: TRBV5-1
j_call: TRBJ2-3

cdr3_aa: CASNEKISGEKLFF
cdr3_nt: TGTGCCAGCAACGAGAAGATATCAGGCGAAAAACTGTTTTTT
d_call: .
clone_size: .
v_call: TRBV2
j_call: TRBJ1-4

cdr3_aa: CAWSAAGTEPGEQYF
cdr3_nt: TGTGCCTGGAGTGCCGCGGGGACAGAACCCGGCGAGCAGTACTTC
d_call: .
clone_size: .
v_call: TRBV30
j_call: TRBJ2-7

cdr3_aa: CASSDSTPGQLAAEAFF
cdr3_nt: TGTGCCAGCAGTGACTCCACCCCGGGACAGTTGGCCGCTGAAGCTTTCTTT
d_call: TRBD1
clone_size: .
v_call: TRBV25-1
j_call: TRBJ1-1

cdr3_aa: CASSYRRGVMNTEAFF
cdr3_nt: TGCGCCAGCAGCTACCGTCGCGGAGTCATGAACACTGAAGCTTTCTTT
d_call: .
clone_size: .
v_call: TRBV5-1
j_call: TRBJ1-1

cdr3_aa: CAVRTGGAEDTEAFF
cdr3_nt: TGCGCCGTTAGGACAGGGGGCGCCGAGGACACTGAAGCTTTCTTT
d_call: TRBD1
clone_size: .
v_call: TRBV6-1
j_call: TRBJ1-1

cdr3_aa: CASSSSSGVNNEQFF
cdr3_nt: TGTGCCAGCAGCTCGTCTAGCGGGGTAAACAATGAGCAGTTCTTC
d_call: TRBD2
clone_size: .
v_call: TRBV11-2
j_call: TRBJ2-1

cdr3_aa: CASSIGHPYEQYF
cdr3_nt: TGTGCCAGCAGTATTGGACATCCCTACGAGCAGTACTTC
d_call: .
clone_size: few
v_call: TRBV27
j_call: TRBJ2-7

cdr3_aa: CASSSLAANLINEQFF
cdr3_nt: TGTGCCAGTAGCTCTTTAGCGGCCAACCTTATAAATGAGCAGTTCTTC
d_call: .
clone_size: .
v_call: TRBV19
j_call: TRBJ2-1

cdr3_aa: CASSTLDRLSTDTQYF
cdr3_nt: TGTGCCAGCAGCACCCTGGACAGATTATCCACAGATACGCAGTATTTT
d_call: .
clone_size: .
v_call: TRBV5-6
j_call: TRBJ2-3

cdr3_aa: CAHTTTYEQYF
cdr3_nt: TGCGCCCACACCACAACCTACGAGCAGTACTTC
d_call: .
clone_size: .
v_call: TRBV10-1
j_call: TRBJ2-7

cdr3_aa: CASSTTSGGKDTQYF
cdr3_nt: TGTGCCAGCAGTACGACTAGCGGGGGGAAGGATACGCAGTATTTT
d_call: TRBD2
clone_size: .
v_call: TRBV6-4
j_call: TRBJ2-3

cdr3_aa: CSLRQGLEQFF
cdr3_nt: TGCAGCCTCCGACAGGGGCTAGAGCAGTTCTTC
d_call: TRBD1
clone_size: .
v_call: TRBV29-1
j_call: TRBJ2-1

cdr3_aa: CASSLNSVDTEAFF
cdr3_nt: TGTGCCAGCAGCTTAAACAGTGTGGACACTGAAGCTTTCTTT
d_call: .
clone_size: .
v_call: TRBV7-9
j_call: TRBJ1-1

cdr3_aa: CASKQGADTEAFF
cdr3_nt: TGTGCCAGTAAACAGGGGGCGGACACTGAAGCTTTCTTT
d_call: TRBD1
clone_size: .
v_call: TRBV19
j_call: TRBJ1-1

cdr3_aa: CASSQEWEGVKNIQYF
cdr3_nt: TGCGCCAGCAGCCAAGAATGGGAGGGGGTCAAAAACATTCAGTACTTC
d_call: .
clone_size: few
v_call: TRBV4-1
j_call: TRBJ2-4

cdr3_aa: CASSLGHRGNGDPDTQYF
cdr3_nt: TGCGCCAGCAGCTTGGGCCATCGAGGGAATGGGGATCCAGATACGCAGTATTTT
d_call: .
clone_size: once
v_call: TRBV5-1
j_call: TRBJ2-3

cdr3_aa: CASSELAGPEAFF
cdr3_nt: TGTGCCAGCAGTGAATTGGCAGGCCCAGAAGCTTTCTTT
d_call: .
clone_size: .
v_call: TRBV25-1
j_call: TRBJ1-1

cdr3_aa: CSVETGLNYGYTF
cdr3_nt: TGCAGCGTTGAAACAGGGCTTAACTATGGCTACACCTTC
d_call: .
clone_size: .
v_call: TRBV29-1
j_call: TRBJ1-2

cdr3_aa: CASSLEGVAYNEQFF
cdr3_nt: TGCGCCAGCAGCTTGGAAGGGGTGGCCTACAATGAGCAGTTCTTC
d_call: .
clone_size: .
v_call: TRBV5-1
j_call: TRBJ2-1

cdr3_aa: CASSPGNTYSGANVLTF
cdr3_nt: TGTGCCAGCAGTCCAGGGAATACGTACTCTGGGGCCAACGTCCTGACTTTC
d_call: .
clone_size: .
v_call: TRBV25-1
j_call: TRBJ2-6

cdr3_aa: CASSFDRGRMNTEAFF
cdr3_nt: TGTGCCAGCAGCTTTGACAGGGGGCGGATGAACACTGAAGCTTTCTTT
d_call: TRBD1
clone_size: once
v_call: TRBV11-2
j_call: TRBJ1-1

cdr3_aa: CATGAGNTIYF
cdr3_nt: TGTGCCACCGGAGCCGGAAACACCATATATTTT
d_call: .
clone_size: .
v_call: TRBV6-5
j_call: TRBJ1-3

cdr3_aa: CAIRETGAEKLFF
cdr3_nt: TGTGCCATCAGAGAGACAGGGGCCGAAAAACTGTTTTTT
d_call: TRBD1
clone_size: .
v_call: TRBV10-3
j_call: TRBJ1-4

cdr3_aa: CASSLGTSGGSSYNEQFF
cdr3_nt: TGTGCCAGCAGCTTAGGGACTAGCGGGGGAAGCTCCTACAATGAGCAGTTCTTC
d_call: TRBD2
clone_size: .
v_call: TRBV7-3
j_call: TRBJ2-1

cdr3_aa: CSVERRLLNTEAFF
cdr3_nt: TGCAGCGTTGAACGTCGGTTGCTGAACACTGAAGCTTTCTTT
d_call: .
clone_size: once
v_call: TRBV29-1
j_call: TRBJ1-1

cdr3_aa: CASRLRVVCQGSNQPQHF
cdr3_nt: TGTGCAAGTCGCTTAAGGGTCGTGTGCCAGGGGAGCAATCAGCCCCAGCATTTT
d_call: .
clone_size: .
v_call: TRBV12-2
j_call: TRBJ1-5

cdr3_aa: CASQKSGQGAYEQYF
cdr3_nt: TGTGCCAGCCAAAAGTCGGGACAGGGGGCGTATGAGCAGTACTTC
d_call: TRBD1
clone_size: few
v_call: TRBV6-5
j_call: TRBJ2-7

cdr3_aa: CASSRATSYNSPLHF
cdr3_nt: TGTGCCAGCAGCAGGGCTACCTCCTATAATTCACCCCTCCACTTT
d_call: .
clone_size: .
v_call: TRBV6-1
j_call: TRBJ1-6

cdr3_aa: CASSLKGGGGAFRNEQFF
cdr3_nt: TGTGCCAGCAGTTTGAAGGGTGGAGGGGGGGCCTTCAGGAATGAGCAGTTCTTC
d_call: .
clone_size: .
v_call: TRBV27
j_call: TRBJ2-1

cdr3_aa: CASSYGGNIQYF
cdr3_nt: TGTGCCAGCAGTTACGGAGGAAACATTCAGTACTTC
d_call: .
clone_size: .
v_call: TRBV6-6
j_call: TRBJ2-4

cdr3_aa: CTSSEAVGNARRNQPQHF
cdr3_nt: TGTACCAGCAGTGAAGCTGTTGGCAACGCCCGGAGAAATCAGCCCCAGCATTTT
d_call: .
clone_size: .
v_call: TRBV2
j_call: TRBJ1-5

cdr3_aa: CATSTARTGTLGNEQFF
cdr3_nt: TGTGCCACCAGCACCGCCCGGACAGGGACCTTAGGGAATGAGCAGTTCTTC
d_call: TRBD1
clone_size: .
v_call: TRBV15
j_call: TRBJ2-1

cdr3_aa: CASSLDTDSTDTQYF
cdr3_nt: TGCGCCAGCAGCTTGGATACTGATAGCACAGATACGCAGTATTTT
d_call: .
clone_size: once
v_call: TRBV5-1
j_call: TRBJ2-3